One T cell receptor beta chain is described in this entry. Its target antigen remains unknown. No per-base quality is available; no much larger clone lies one base away. The sample comes from a study of Ad26.COV2.S vaccination and SARS-CoV-2 variants (dated by TCRdb to about 2021). About the investigation overall: Donors in the vaccine arm were drawn from COV1001, a phase I-IIa trial of Ad26.COV2.S in healthy adults that was multicentre, randomized, double-blind and placebo-controlled. Sequencing of the TCRbeta repertoire served to evaluate the specificity and breadth of SARS-CoV-2-reactive T cell receptors following Ad26.COV2.S vaccination. Blinding of investigators to trial group allocation was maintained during experiments and outcome assessment. The TCR-sequenced set comprised approximately 30 samples: approximately 19 Ad26.COV2.S vaccine recipients, 5 placebo recipients and 8 SARS-CoV-2 convalescent individuals. Trial participants were randomized into five groups of five: low-dose or high-dose Ad26.COV2.S given once or twice, or placebo on both occasions. Dosing of Ad26.COV2.S was intramuscular, at either 5x10^10 or 1x10^11 viral particles, delivered as one shot or as two shots spaced 56 days apart.

General conclusions and limits of the study: After vaccination, substantial breadth of spike-specific CD8+ and CD4+ T cell responses was reported. Vaccine and placebo recipients had similar non-spike TCR breadth, a finding consistent with the vaccine containing only spike. The study was not powered to compare responses between vaccine doses or regimens. According to the authors, total T cell responses may have been underestimated by the TCR breadth and depth analyses. Higher spike-specific TCR breadth was observed in Ad26.COV2.S recipients than in placebo recipients (P = 0.0014).

TCRbeta CDR3 regions were sequenced with the immunoSEQ Assay. After extraction, genomic DNA underwent amplification by bias-controlled multiplex PCR, followed by high-throughput sequencing. The paper's processing steps were these. Collapsing and filtering of sequences were performed to quantify the absolute abundance of each unique TCRbeta CDR3 region. T cell fraction was estimated by normalizing TCRbeta template counts to usable DNA, with usable DNA measured through amplification of reference genes found in all nucleated cells. Repertoire TCRs were annotated as SARS-CoV-2-specific when V gene, CDR3 amino acid sequence and J gene were exactly matched to a known reactive TCR set. The reference SARS-CoV-2 TCR set came from MIRA and was filtered for enrichment in COVID-19-positive ImmuneCODE repertoires, removing public or cross-reactive TCRs. Drawing on the MIRA antigens, annotated TCRs were analysed further at the level of specific ORF or position within ORF. Breadth was defined as annotated unique rearrangements over total unique productive rearrangements; depth was the summed frequency of those rearrangements. Two-sided Wilcoxon rank-sum tests were applied when comparing TCR breadth between groups. The table comes from immuneACCESS by way of TCRdb, which keeps in-frame sequences with V and J called. Part of the clones is missing from these tables; in studies checked, under half for an unresolved V gene and the rest for unknown reasons. From that table come the V and J calls and clone size; the DNA was used to work out D and trimming. The sample has about 450,000 clones on record, 89% of them singletons. The top ten hold around 2.5% of the sample.

The label giving this sample's treatment or condition can be read as: about 20 received Ad26.COV2.S at low or high dose, single or two shots; roughly five received placebo; per-sample allocation not given. For vaccine and placebo recipients, the sequenced repertoires came from samples collected on day 63 after the first injection. Cohort 1b enrolled around 24 adults aged 18-55 years at a single site in Boston, USA, between 29 July and 7 August 2020. Ad26.COV2.S was a replication-incompetent adenovirus type 26 vector that expressed a prefusion-stabilized SARS-CoV-2 spike protein derived from the original Wuhan strain. This receptor was identified in a person between 18 and 60 years old who received the Ad26.COV2.S COVID-19 vaccine or a placebo. This specimen was peripheral blood, taken in a trial of Ad26.COV2.S vaccine versus placebo.

The CDR3 here reads CASSSTGLAPYEQYV. The DNA reads TGTGCCAGCAGCTCGACAGGGCTCGCACCCTACGAGCAGTACGTC. The chain is encoded by TRBV5-4 joined to TRBJ2-7, with 7 bases matching TRBD1. The germline V gene (reference sequence) provides CDR1 SGHNT and CDR2 YYREEE. The CDR3 contains 15 residues, cysteine and valine counted. Only the CDR3 DNA is retained, 45 bases long and in frame from the first base. V is cut back by 3 bases and J by 2 bases, with 8 bases in the junction unmatched.